This T cell receptor beta chain was found in a study of blood T cell repertoires in COVID-19. In the study overall: Spain, Italy and the United States supplied samples that represented acute and convalescent COVID-19. The analysed material was cDNA or gDNA that came from T cells, B-cell-depleted T cells, or PBMCs.

TCRdb's table, derived via immunoSEQ multiplex PCR, lists solely in-frame clones and lacks some. In the table there are around 380,000 clones, 70% to 90% of which are singletons. Participants were aged about 18 to 90 years, lived in 25 or so US areas, and enrolled virtually. Either two negative PCRs, clearance, or symptom resolution qualified Cohort 3 donors as recovered. This CDR3 comprises 14 residues. Trimming took 10 bases from V and 4 from J, leaving 19 bases between them. Germline CDR1 is MDHEN and CDR2 is SYDVKM. The specimen was PBMCs or T cells enriched from blood (not recorded which). The chain carries TRBV28 and TRBJ1-2; D ambiguous. This receptor was taken from a man aged 25-45 years who had recovered from COVID-19. As DNA, the CDR3 is TGTGCCATTCAAACCCCATCCGCGCTCTATGGCTACACCTTC. Amino acid sequence: CAIQTPSALYGYTF.